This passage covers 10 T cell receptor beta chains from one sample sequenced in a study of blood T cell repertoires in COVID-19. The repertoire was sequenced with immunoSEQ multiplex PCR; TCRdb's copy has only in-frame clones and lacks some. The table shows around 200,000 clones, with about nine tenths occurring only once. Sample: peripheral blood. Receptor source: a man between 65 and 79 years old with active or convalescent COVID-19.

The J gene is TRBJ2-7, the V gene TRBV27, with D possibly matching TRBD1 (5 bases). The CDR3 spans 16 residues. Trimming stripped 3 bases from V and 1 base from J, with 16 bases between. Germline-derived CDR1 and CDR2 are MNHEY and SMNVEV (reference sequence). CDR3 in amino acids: CASSFRQSTLSYEQYF. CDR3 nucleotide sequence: TGTGCCAGCAGTTTTCGACAGTCCACCCTTTCCTACGAGCAGTACTTC.

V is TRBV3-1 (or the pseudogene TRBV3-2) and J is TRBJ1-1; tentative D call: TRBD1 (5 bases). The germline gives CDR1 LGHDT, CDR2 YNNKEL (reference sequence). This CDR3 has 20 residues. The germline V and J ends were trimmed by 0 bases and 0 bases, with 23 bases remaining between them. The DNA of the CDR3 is TGTGCCAGCAGCCAAGATCCGGTTCGGGGGAGCCAAACCTTGAACACTGAAGCTTTCTTT. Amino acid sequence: CASSQDPVRGSQTLNTEAFF.

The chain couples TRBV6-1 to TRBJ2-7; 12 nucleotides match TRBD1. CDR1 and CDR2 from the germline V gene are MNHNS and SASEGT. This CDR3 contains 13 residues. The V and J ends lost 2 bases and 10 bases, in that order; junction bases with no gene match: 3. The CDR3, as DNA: TGTGCCAGCAGTGAAAGGGACAGGGGGCGACAGTACTTC. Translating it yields CASSERDRGRQYF.

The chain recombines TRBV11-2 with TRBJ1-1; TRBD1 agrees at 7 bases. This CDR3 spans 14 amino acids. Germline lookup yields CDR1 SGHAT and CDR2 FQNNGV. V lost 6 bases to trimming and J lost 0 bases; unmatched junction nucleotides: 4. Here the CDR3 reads CASSQRGLNTEAFF. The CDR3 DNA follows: TGTGCCAGCAGTCAAAGGGGGCTGAACACTGAAGCTTTCTTT.

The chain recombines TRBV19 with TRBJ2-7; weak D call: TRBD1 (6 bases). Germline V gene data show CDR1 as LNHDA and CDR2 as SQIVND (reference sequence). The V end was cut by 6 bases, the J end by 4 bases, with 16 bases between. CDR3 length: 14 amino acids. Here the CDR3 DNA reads TGTGCCAGTAGGCGAGGGGACAACAGTTACGAGCAGTACTTC. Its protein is CASRRGDNSYEQYF.

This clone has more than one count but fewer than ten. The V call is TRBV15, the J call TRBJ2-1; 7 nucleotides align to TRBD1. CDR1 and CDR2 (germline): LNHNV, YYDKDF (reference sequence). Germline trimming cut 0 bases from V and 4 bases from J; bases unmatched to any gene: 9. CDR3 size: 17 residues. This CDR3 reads CATSREGGRGPYNEQFF. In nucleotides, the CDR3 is TGTGCCACCAGCAGAGAGGGTGGAAGGGGGCCTTACAATGAGCAGTTCTTC.

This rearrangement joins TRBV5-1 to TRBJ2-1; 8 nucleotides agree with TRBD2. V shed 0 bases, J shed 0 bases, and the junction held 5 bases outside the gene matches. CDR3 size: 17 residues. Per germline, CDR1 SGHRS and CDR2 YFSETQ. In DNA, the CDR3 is TGCGCCAGCAGCTTGGGACTAGCGCGTGACTCCTACAATGAGCAGTTCTTC. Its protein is CASSLGLARDSYNEQFF.

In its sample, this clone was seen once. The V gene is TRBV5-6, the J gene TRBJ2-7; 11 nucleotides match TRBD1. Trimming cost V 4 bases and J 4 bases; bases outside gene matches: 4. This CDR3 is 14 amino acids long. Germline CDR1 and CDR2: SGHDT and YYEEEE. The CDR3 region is CASSHRDRGYEQYF. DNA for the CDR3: TGTGCCAGCAGCCACCGGGACAGGGGGTACGAGCAGTACTTC.

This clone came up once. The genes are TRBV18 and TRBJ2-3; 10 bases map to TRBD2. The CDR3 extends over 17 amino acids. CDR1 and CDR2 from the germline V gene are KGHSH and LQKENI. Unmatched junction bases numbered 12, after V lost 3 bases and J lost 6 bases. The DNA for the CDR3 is TGTGCCAGCTCACCCCCCGGGCTAGCGGGAGTATCGGATACGCAGTATTTT. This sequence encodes CASSPPGLAGVSDTQYF.

The CDR3 nucleotides read TGCGCCAGCAGCTCCAGACAGGGGGCGGTGGAAAAACTGTTTTTT. Translated, it gives CASSSRQGAVEKLFF. V usage is TRBV5-1 and J usage is TRBJ1-4; TRBD1 agrees at 10 bases. J lost 8 bases, V lost 3 bases, and 7 bases had no gene match. Germline V lookup: CDR1 SGHRS, CDR2 YFSETQ. This CDR3 comprises 15 residues.